Included here is one TCR beta chain sequence, with context. Per the original data handling: For nucleated cells, counts were estimated from reference gene primer amplification. Repertoires were generated with immunoSEQ multiplex PCR, while TCRdb's copy carries only in-frame clones and drops some. From that table come the V and J calls and clone size; the DNA was used to work out D and trimming. The data hold hundreds of thousands of clones, with approximately 88% observed a single time. This sample was taken from a study of blood T cell repertoires in COVID-19. Study summary: Specimens from acute and convalescent COVID-19 originated in the United States, Italy and Spain. In each case, the material was cDNA or gDNA derived from T cells, B-cell-depleted T cells, or PBMCs.

The trim removed 0 bases at V and 2 bases at J, leaving 5 bases unmatched. CDR1 and CDR2 (germline): SGDLS, YYNGEE. This CDR3 has 16 amino acids. This chain connects TRBV9 to TRBJ2-1; 7 nucleotides align to TRBD1. The receptor was derived from a man aged 18 to 30 with active or convalescent COVID-19. Sequencing used peripheral blood. The CDR3 DNA reads as TGTGCCAGCAGCGTAGAGGGGGACAGTACCTACAATGAGCAGTTCTTC. Translation gives CASSVEGDSTYNEQFF.